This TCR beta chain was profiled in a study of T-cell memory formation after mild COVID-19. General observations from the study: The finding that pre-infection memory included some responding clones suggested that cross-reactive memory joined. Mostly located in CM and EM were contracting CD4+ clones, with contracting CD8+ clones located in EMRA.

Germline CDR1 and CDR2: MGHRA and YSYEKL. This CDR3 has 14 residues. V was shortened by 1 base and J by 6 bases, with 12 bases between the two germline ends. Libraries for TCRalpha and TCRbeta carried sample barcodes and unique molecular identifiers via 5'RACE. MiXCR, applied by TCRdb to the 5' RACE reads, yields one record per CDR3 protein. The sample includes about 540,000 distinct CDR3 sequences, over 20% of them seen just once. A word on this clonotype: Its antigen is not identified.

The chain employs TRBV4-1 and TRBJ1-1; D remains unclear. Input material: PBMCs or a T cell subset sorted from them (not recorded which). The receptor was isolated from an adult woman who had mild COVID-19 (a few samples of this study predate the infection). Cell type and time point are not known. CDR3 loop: CASSQAGGISEAFF. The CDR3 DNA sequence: TGCGCCAGCAGCCAAGCCGGAGGCATTTCTGAAGCTTTCTTT.